What follows describes a single T cell receptor (beta chain). Its specificity is unknown. Trimming removed 5 bases from V and 6 bases from J; junction bases left unmatched: 9. The germline CDR1 and CDR2 sequences are SGHRS and YFSETQ. The CDR3 loop spans 14 amino acids. Healthy Caucasian individuals from Russia aged 6 to 90 were enrolled as donors. Sample-barcoded 5' priming and a J-beta primer mix drove a second PCR of 7 to 11 cycles. TCRdb processed the 5' RACE reads anew with MiXCR; each CDR3 protein has one entry. The sample records hundreds of thousands of distinct CDR3 sequences, about 30% being singletons. This sample was taken from a study of blood T cells in healthy people across ages. Background on the study: Using template switching, researchers captured about one barcoded beta molecule for each two T cells.

Study outcomes and limitations: TCR beta diversity correlated strongly with naive T cell percentage.

The rearrangement uses TRBV5-1 and TRBJ2-3, with 7 bases aligning to TRBD2. The origin of this receptor is an elderly woman in good health. Sequencing input: blood. The CDR3 reads CASSTGGPGDTQYF. The DNA of the CDR3 is TGCGCCAGCAGTACGGGGGGTCCTGGGGATACGCAGTATTTT. Together with reference TRBV5-1 and TRBJ2-3, the CDR3 gives the full variable domain: KAGVTQTPRYLIKTRGQQVTLSCSPISGHRSVSWYQQTPGQGLQFLFEYFSETQRNKGNFPGRFSGRQFSNSRSEMNVSTLELGDSALYLCASSTGGPGDTQYFGPGTRLTVL.